This T cell receptor (beta chain) stems from a study of T cell responses to AZD1222 COVID-19 vaccine. Study conclusions and caveats: Reportedly, nearly half of unique spike TCRs recognized epitopes outside B.1.351/B.1.1.7 mutations. Only a handful of AZD1222 recipients, more than 5 in all, had baseline seropositivity. At 160-218 and 743-854, vaccine-associated CD4 TCRs were dominant, and they spanned spike. No repertoire was sampled before or during the peak T cell response, only after it.

In regard to this clone: Its cognate antigen is unknown.

Per the germline V gene, CDR1 is GTSNPN and CDR2 is SVGIG (reference sequence). The germline V and J ends were trimmed by 4 bases and 6 bases, with 20 bases remaining between them. The CDR3 totals 15 residues. The table came from immunoSEQ multiplex PCR; TCRdb's copy has only in-frame clones and leaves some out. The table shows 140,000 to 150,000 clones, with roughly 88% occurring only once. This chain joins TRBV30 and TRBJ2-3; D possibly uses TRBD1 or TRBD2 (5 bases each). This clonotype was sampled from an adult in good health. Sequenced here: peripheral blood, sampled on day 0 of AZD1222 vaccination. The CDR3 loop is CAWTASGTNGDTQYF. The DNA for the CDR3 is TGTGCCTGGACTGCGTCCGGGACGAATGGGGATACGCAGTATTTT.